Below are 5 T cell receptor beta chains sequenced from a single sample in a study of blood T cell repertoires in COVID-19. Some clones are missing from TCRdb's copy, which holds only in-frame ones; the method was immunoSEQ multiplex PCR. The sample holds some 200,000 clones, approximately 84% seen once. The sequencing input was peripheral blood. The receptors derive from a human donor with acute or convalescent COVID-19. The donor label of this sample is uncertain.

The CDR3: CASSSAGQPYEQYF. DNA of the CDR3: TGTGCCAGCAGTTCTGCGGGACAGCCCTACGAGCAGTACTTC. The chain recombines TRBV6-5 with TRBJ2-7, with D possibly TRBD1 on 7 matching bases. The CDR3 contains 14 residues. V was cut by 4 bases and J by 2 bases, with 12 bases left in between. Germline CDR1 is MNHEY and CDR2 is SVGAGI.

V gene TRBV6-1 combines with J gene TRBJ2-3; TRBD2 matches 10 bases. From germline, CDR1 is MNHNS and CDR2 SASEGT. The trim removed 0 bases at V and 5 bases at J, leaving 5 bases unmatched. The CDR3 sequence is 16 residues long. CDR3 loop: CASSEALAGGGDTQYF. CDR3 nucleotides: TGTGCCAGCAGTGAAGCTTTAGCGGGAGGTGGAGATACGCAGTATTTT.

As regards this clone: One end of the junction varies from germline; a read error may be responsible. The CDR3 coding sequence is TGCGCCAGCATCTTGACAGGGGTCTATGGCTACACCTTC. Translation gives CASILTGVYGYTF. The chain recombines TRBV5-1 with TRBJ1-2, with 8 nucleotides matching TRBD1. Germline lookup yields CDR1 SGHRS and CDR2 YFSETQ. The CDR3 has 13 residues.

The sample holds one count of this clone. The V and J genes are TRBV5-1 and TRBJ2-2; TRBD2 aligns across 7 bases. V trimming: 4 bases; J trimming: 4 bases; junction bases outside the gene matches: 4. The length of the CDR3 is 14 residues. Germline CDR1 reads SGHRS; CDR2 reads YFSETQ. The CDR3 nucleotides read TGCGCCAGCAGCGGCGGGAGCCCCACCGGGGAGCTGTTTTTT. Its protein product is CASSGGSPTGELFF.

The chain is built from TRBV30 and TRBJ1-5; 9 positions agree with TRBD1. CDR1 and CDR2 from the germline V gene are GTSNPN and SVGIG (reference sequence). The J segment lost 6 bases and the V segment lost 1 base, leaving 10 bases of the junction unmatched. This CDR3 is built from 16 residues. This chain's CDR3 is CAWSATGQGWSQPQHF. As DNA, the CDR3 is TGTGCCTGGAGTGCCACGGGACAGGGTTGGTCTCAGCCCCAGCATTTT.